This passage covers 21 T cell receptor beta chains from one sample sequenced in a study of response to subunit inactivated influenza vaccine. Via MiXCR, TCRdb re-called the RT-PCR reads, giving one row per CDR3 protein. The sample has 530,000 or so distinct CDR3 sequences; approximately 24% are singletons. The sequenced sample was CD4+ T cells sorted from PBMCs, obtained more than 4 days after vaccination. The receptors were sampled from a man over 45 who received an inactivated influenza vaccine.

The chain uses TRBV9 and TRBJ2-1, with D unclear. V dropped 2 bases and J dropped 11 bases, with 14 bases sitting between them. Germline CDR1 and CDR2: SGDLS and YYNGEE. There are 13 residues in the CDR3. CDR3 nucleotides: TGTGCCAGCAGCGTGGACCAATTTTATAAGCAGTTCTTC. It translates to CASSVDQFYKQFF. Supplemented by reference TRBV9 and TRBJ2-1, the full variable domain reads DSGVTQTPKHLITATGQRVTLRCSPRSGDLSVYWYQQSLDQGLQFLIQYYNGEERAKGNILERFSAQQFPDLHSELNLSSLELGDSALYFCASSVDQFYKQFFGPGTRLTVL.

There are many counts of this clonotype. The chain recombines TRBV30 with TRBJ2-6; perhaps TRBD1 as D (5 bases). The V gene's germline CDR1 is GTSNPN and CDR2 SVGIG (reference sequence). Between the trimmed V and J ends, which lost 2 bases and 0 bases, there was a span of 17 bases. The CDR3 is 18 amino acids. The DNA of the CDR3 is TGTGCCTGGAGTACCCTCTACAGGACGACCTCTGGGGCCAACGTCCTGACTTTC. Translation gives CAWSTLYRTTSGANVLTF.

This clonotype was seen a few times. The chain uses TRBV20-1 and TRBJ2-2; D is possibly TRBD2 (6 bases). Germline V gene lookup returns CDR1 DFQATT and CDR2 SNEGSKA (reference sequence). The CDR3 is made up of 12 amino acids. V lost 6 bases to trimming and J lost 5 bases, with 10 bases between them. The CDR3 protein is CSARRGTGELFF. In nucleotides, the CDR3 is TGCAGTGCCAGACGGGGGACCGGGGAGCTGTTTTTT.

The V gene is TRBV20-1, the J gene TRBJ1-5, with 8 positions matching TRBD1. Looked up from germline, CDR1 is DFQATT and CDR2 is SNEGSKA (reference sequence). The CDR3 consists of 13 residues. The V segment lost 5 bases and the J segment 6 bases; nucleotides outside the gene matches: 6. CDR3 sequence (DNA): TGCAGTGCTTGGACAGGGCCGGGTCAGCCCCAGCATTTT. It specifies CSAWTGPGQPQHF.

This clonotype was seen only a few times. The chain is built from TRBV5-1 and TRBJ1-1; D is uncertain. Trimming cost V 0 bases and J 5 bases, with 14 bases left between them. In germline, CDR1 is SGHRS, CDR2 YFSETQ. CDR3 size: 15 residues. CDR3 amino acids: CASSLVGGSITEAFF. Here the CDR3 DNA reads TGCGCCAGCAGCTTGGTAGGTGGCAGTATAACTGAAGCTTTCTTT.

This sequence joins TRBV7-2 and TRBJ2-5; 7 bases are shared with TRBD2. In germline, CDR1 is SGHTA, CDR2 FQGNSA. The CDR3 spans 13 residues. Germline trimming cut 6 bases from V and 2 bases from J; bases unmatched to any gene: 3. The CDR3 region has the DNA TGTGCCAGCAGGCCCGGGGGGCAAGAGACCCAGTACTTC. It is translated as CASRPGGQETQYF. Using reference TRBV7-2 and TRBJ2-5 for the parts outside the CDR3, the full variable domain is GAGVSQSPSNKVTEKGKDVELRCDPISGHTALYWYRQSLGQGLEFLIYFQGNSAPDKSGLPSDRFSAERTGGSVSTLTIQRTQQEDSAVYLCASRPGGQETQYFGPGTRLLVL.

This clonotype was counted between two and nine times. V usage is TRBV6-2 or TRBV6-3 and J usage is TRBJ1-5; D is perhaps TRBD1 (5 bases). V was cut by 7 bases and J by 4 bases, with 14 bases left in between. Germline V gene data show CDR1 as MNHEY and CDR2 as SVGEGT. The CDR3 is made up of 14 amino acids. The CDR3 protein is CASTRDSKNQPQHF. The CDR3 region has the DNA TGTGCCAGCACCCGAGACAGCAAGAATCAGCCCCAGCATTTT.

The chain employs TRBV12-3 or TRBV12-4 and TRBJ2-1; D is perhaps TRBD2 (5 bases). This CDR3 is built from 13 residues. Trimming left V 3 bases short and J 8 bases short, with 11 bases between. The CDR3 DNA reads TGTGCCAGCAGTTTGAGGGTCGCGGATGAGCAGTTCTTC. Its protein product is CASSLRVADEQFF.

This clonotype was recorded a few times. The chain is built from TRBV4-2 and TRBJ2-7; D not resolved. CDR1 and CDR2 (germline): LGHNA, YNFKEQ. The CDR3 is 11 residues long. With 0 bases removed from V and 7 bases from J, the gap between germline ends came to 4 bases. This chain's CDR3 is CASSQEREQYF. In DNA form, the CDR3 reads TGTGCCAGCAGCCAAGAGCGGGAGCAGTACTTC.

This clonotype was found once. This chain joins TRBV6-1 and TRBJ2-7; the match to TRBD2 covers 8 bases. V was clipped by 0 bases and J by 4 bases; unmatched bases: 5. The CDR3 totals 15 residues. The germline CDR1 and CDR2 sequences are MNHNS and SASEGT. Here the CDR3 reads CASSEAGGRNYEQYF. CDR3 DNA: TGTGCCAGCAGTGAAGCGGGCGGGAGGAATTACGAGCAGTACTTC.

For the CDR3, the DNA is TGCAGTGCTAAACAGGGGAGAGGAGAGACCCAGTACTTC. Translated, it gives CSAKQGRGETQYF. The V and J genes are TRBV20-1 and TRBJ2-5; TRBD1 matches 7 bases. The trim removed 4 bases at V and 4 bases at J, leaving 6 bases unmatched. The CDR3 totals 13 residues. The germline gives CDR1 DFQATT, CDR2 SNEGSKA (reference sequence).

This clonotype was seen more than once but under ten times. V gene TRBV10-3 combines with J gene TRBJ2-7; D ambiguous. This CDR3 has 13 amino acids. V gave up 5 bases and J gave up 0 bases, with 8 bases separating them. Per the germline V gene, CDR1 is ENHRY and CDR2 is SYGVKD. CDR3 sequence (DNA): TGTGCCATCAGTTTCACGTACTCCTACGAGCAGTACTTC. Protein: CAISFTYSYEQYF.

This clonotype was seen only a few times. V and J are TRBV12-3 or TRBV12-4 and TRBJ2-3; 11 nucleotides agree with TRBD1. The CDR3 spans 17 residues. Trimming cost V 6 bases and J 0 bases; bases outside gene matches: 8. In DNA form, the CDR3 reads TGTGCCAGCAGCCCACCCGGGACAGGGGGTAGCACAGATACGCAGTATTTT. It specifies CASSPPGTGGSTDTQYF.

The chain recombines TRBV29-1 with TRBJ1-5; 8 bases align to TRBD1. V lost 7 bases to trimming and J lost 5 bases; unmatched junction nucleotides: 7. The CDR3 contains 13 residues. Per germline, CDR1 SQVTM and CDR2 ANQGSEA. Here the CDR3 reads CSGGQGGDQPQHF. CDR3 coding DNA: TGCAGCGGAGGACAGGGAGGGGATCAGCCCCAGCATTTT.

The J gene is TRBJ1-1, the V gene TRBV5-1; the D is unclear. V was cut by 1 base and J by 1 base, with 8 bases left in between. This CDR3 spans 14 amino acids. Germline CDR1 and CDR2: SGHRS and YFSETQ. CDR3 loop: CASSLRTENTEAFF. The CDR3 DNA follows: TGCGCCAGCAGCTTGAGGACGGAGAACACTGAAGCTTTCTTT. Full variable domain (missing parts from reference TRBV5-1 and TRBJ1-1): KAGVTQTPRYLIKTRGQQVTLSCSPISGHRSVSWYQQTPGQGLQFLFEYFSETQRNKGNFPGRFSGRQFSNSRSEMNVSTLELGDSALYLCASSLRTENTEAFFGQGTRLTVV.

Of note for this clonotype: The junction departs from germline at one end; a sequencing error may be responsible. The gene calls are TRBV30 and TRBJ1-2; TRBD1 matches 12 bases. CDR1 and CDR2 from the germline V gene are GTSNPN and SVGIG (reference sequence). This CDR3 has 12 amino acids. For the CDR3, the DNA is TGTGCCAGCCATCTACCGGGACAGGGGGCTATCTTC. As protein: CASHLPGQGAIF.

The sample holds a few counts of this clonotype. The CDR3 loop reads CASSGTGYNSPLHF. CDR3 bases: TGTGCCAGCTCCGGGACAGGGTATAATTCACCCCTCCACTTT. The chain joins TRBV2 to TRBJ1-6; TRBD1 matches 9 bases. Unmatched junction bases numbered 3, after V lost 8 bases and J lost 4 bases. CDR1 SNHLY and CDR2 FYNNEI come from the germline V gene. The CDR3 covers 14 residues.

The chain joins TRBV5-1 to TRBJ1-1, with TRBD1 identical over 7 bases. Germline V gene sequence: CDR1 SGHRS, CDR2 YFSETQ. V lost 4 bases, J lost 6 bases, and 9 bases stayed unmatched. This CDR3 has 14 residues. CDR3 bases: TGCGCCAGCAGCATGTCCTGGCAGGGGGCTGAAGCTTTCTTT. It encodes CASSMSWQGAEAFF.

The rearrangement links TRBV10-3 to TRBJ2-2, with 11 positions matching TRBD2. Germline trimming cut 0 bases from V and 2 bases from J; bases unmatched to any gene: 5. The CDR3 loop spans 18 amino acids. Germline V gives CDR1 ENHRY, CDR2 SYGVKD. In DNA, the CDR3 is TGTGCCATCAGTGAGTCCATCACTAGCGGGGGAAACACCGGGGAGCTGTTTTTT. The encoded protein is CAISESITSGGNTGELFF.

There are a few counts of this clonotype. V is TRBV20-1 and J is TRBJ2-2, with 10 bases fitting TRBD1. Germline lookup yields CDR1 DFQATT and CDR2 SNEGSKA (reference sequence). Trimming removed 6 bases from V and 0 bases from J; junction bases left unmatched: 1. The CDR3 contains 14 residues. The CDR3 region has the DNA TGCAGTGCGGGACAGGGGTCGAACACCGGGGAGCTGTTTTTT. This translates into CSAGQGSNTGELFF.

The V call is TRBV7-8, the J call TRBJ1-6; D gene ambiguous. The CDR3 contains 15 residues. Germline CDR1 SGHVS, CDR2 FQNEAQ. The germline V and J ends were trimmed by 0 bases and 4 bases, with 7 bases remaining between them. DNA of the CDR3: TGTGCCAGCAGCTTAGCATCGGGGTATAATTCACCCCTCCACTTT. Translation gives CASSLASGYNSPLHF.